These 20 T cell receptor beta chains were sequenced from one sample in a study of T cell responses to AZD1222 COVID-19 vaccine. TCRdb's table, derived via immunoSEQ multiplex PCR, lists solely in-frame clones and lacks some. Here the sample spans approximately 150,000 clones, roughly nine tenths being singletons. The sequences come from peripheral blood, collected on day 0 of AZD1222 vaccination. Receptor source: an adult in good health.

The sample holds a few counts of this clone. The chain uses TRBV28 and TRBJ2-7; 10 bases fit TRBD2. With V trimmed by 10 bases and J by 4 bases, 22 bases remained unmatched. Germline V gives CDR1 MDHEN, CDR2 SYDVKM. The CDR3 is made up of 18 amino acids. CDR3 sequence: CAIIPSPGSSGSRYEQYF. The CDR3 bases are TGTGCCATCATTCCCTCCCCCGGATCTAGCGGGAGCAGGTACGAGCAGTACTTC.

The J gene is TRBJ1-5, the V gene TRBV9, with D unclear. Trimming left V 0 bases short and J 6 bases short, with 13 bases between. The germline gives CDR1 SGDLS, CDR2 YYNGEE. This CDR3 is built from 15 residues. CDR3 nucleotides: TGTGCCAGCAGCGTAGACGGACTCTGGAGTCAGCCCCAGCATTTT. Translating gives CASSVDGLWSQPQHF.

V and J are TRBV3-1 (or the pseudogene TRBV3-2) and TRBJ2-1; no definite D call. V was pared by 0 bases and J by 9 bases, with 12 bases between. Germline V gene data show CDR1 as LGHDT and CDR2 as YNNKEL (reference sequence). CDR3 length: 14 amino acids. CDR3 protein: CASSQDGAPIEQFF. Here the CDR3 DNA reads TGTGCCAGCAGCCAAGATGGAGCGCCTATTGAGCAGTTCTTC.

A single count supports this clone. The J gene is TRBJ2-7, the V gene TRBV7-3, with D tentatively TRBD1 or TRBD2 (5 bases each). CDR1 SGHTA and CDR2 FQGTGA come from the germline V gene. With 10 bases removed from V and 1 base from J, the gap between germline ends came to 14 bases. The CDR3 runs to 13 residues. The CDR3: CAINRRVSYEQYF. The CDR3 coding sequence is TGTGCCATTAACAGGCGGGTTTCCTACGAGCAGTACTTC. The entire variable domain, with the rest obtained from reference TRBV7-3 and TRBJ2-7, is as follows: GAGVSQTPSNKVTEKGKYVELRCDPISGHTALYWYRQSLGQGPEFLIYFQGTGAADDSGLPNDRFFAVRPEGSVSTLKIQRTERGDSAVYLCAINRRVSYEQYFGPGTRLTVT.

This clone was picked up a small number of times. V usage is TRBV2 and J usage is TRBJ2-5; 10 bases match TRBD2. The CDR3 length is 15 residues. CDR1 and CDR2 from the germline V gene are SNHLY and FYNNEI. V shed 3 bases and J 4 bases; nucleotides not matched to a gene: 5. CDR3 DNA sequence: TGTGCCAGCAGTGACGGTCTAGCGGGAGTAGAGACCCAGTACTTC. Its translation: CASSDGLAGVETQYF.

The rearrangement uses TRBV2 and TRBJ1-6; D gene unclear. This CDR3 is built from 14 residues. The V and J ends lost 2 bases and 8 bases respectively, with 10 bases between them. The germline V gene encodes CDR1 SNHLY and CDR2 FYNNEI. CDR3 nucleotides: TGTGCCAGCAGTGAAAGGTTCGGGGATTCACCCCTCCACTTT. As protein: CASSERFGDSPLHF.

There are a few counts of this clone. V usage is TRBV28 and J usage is TRBJ2-7, with 9 bases aligning to TRBD2. This CDR3 is 11 amino acids long. The junction had 4 bases not matched to a gene; V was cut back by 11 bases and J by 5 bases. Germline CDR1 reads MDHEN; CDR2 reads SYDVKM. CDR3 amino acids: CASSGNHEQYF. The CDR3 DNA reads as TGTGCCTCTAGCGGGAACCACGAGCAGTACTTC.

This clone came up once. The chain has TRBV7-9 and TRBJ2-1, with 8 positions matching TRBD1. V lost 4 bases and J lost 7; bases outside the gene matches: 12. The CDR3 length is 16 residues. Germline CDR1 and CDR2: SEHNR and FQNEAQ (reference sequence). Here the CDR3 reads CASSSTGGQSINEQFF. As DNA, the CDR3 is TGTGCCAGCAGCTCTACAGGGGGGCAAAGTATAAATGAGCAGTTCTTC.

J is TRBJ1-3 and V is TRBV5-4; D unresolved. This CDR3 is 14 amino acids long. V was clipped by 3 bases and J by 7 bases, with 14 bases between them. From germline, CDR1 is SGHNT and CDR2 YYREEE (reference sequence). The CDR3 DNA follows: TGTGCCAGCAGCTCACAAGGGAAGGTGAACACCATATATTTT. It codes for CASSSQGKVNTIYF.

The chain is built from TRBV5-8 and TRBJ2-1; 10 positions match TRBD2. The V and J ends lost 4 bases and 9 bases, in that order; junction bases with no gene match: 25. The CDR3 totals 20 residues. Germline assignment: CDR1 SGHTS and CDR2 YDEGEE. CDR3 protein: CASSPGLIPISGRAAGEQFF. In DNA, the CDR3 is TGTGCCAGCAGCCCCGGACTCATACCTATCAGCGGGAGGGCCGCAGGTGAGCAGTTCTTC.

The chain carries TRBV6-5 and TRBJ2-1, with TRBD2 identical over 9 bases. CDR1 MNHEY and CDR2 SVGAGI come from the germline V gene. Trimming at V came to 0 bases and at J to 2 bases, leaving 2 bases not matched to a gene. This CDR3 is 16 amino acids long. DNA of the CDR3: TGTGCCAGCAGTTACTCGCGCGGGAGGGCCTACAATGAGCAGTTCTTC. It yields the protein CASSYSRGRAYNEQFF.

The genes are TRBV28 and TRBJ1-5, with D tentatively TRBD1 (5 bases). V dropped 2 bases and J dropped 5 bases, with 13 bases sitting between them. CDR3 length: 15 residues. Germline-derived CDR1 and CDR2 are MDHEN and SYDVKM. The CDR3 bases are TGTGCCAGCAGTTTACTAGACAGTCTCGATCAGCCCCAGCATTTT. As protein: CASSLLDSLDQPQHF.

V gene TRBV7-2 combines with J gene TRBJ2-3; possibly TRBD1 or TRBD2 for D (6 bases each). From germline, CDR1 is SGHTA and CDR2 FQGNSA. The CDR3 consists of 15 residues. V was trimmed by 10 bases and J by 0 bases, leaving 17 bases between them. CDR3 coding DNA: TGTGCCATCCTGGGGGGCGGGATTAGCACAGATACGCAGTATTTT. Residues: CAILGGGISTDTQYF.

This sequence joins TRBV15 and TRBJ1-5, with 8 positions matching TRBD1. Losses at the gene ends were 7 bases for V and 0 bases for J; bases not matched to a gene: 5. This CDR3 spans 15 amino acids. Germline CDR1 is LNHNV and CDR2 is YYDKDF (reference sequence). The CDR3 reads CATTLDRGSNQPQHF. The CDR3 DNA sequence: TGTGCCACCACCCTAGACAGGGGTAGCAATCAGCCCCAGCATTTT.

The rearrangement links TRBV7-9 to TRBJ1-4; no reliable D call. V lost 3 bases to trimming and J lost 3 bases, with 14 bases between them. CDR1 is SEHNR and CDR2 is FQNEAQ in the germline V gene (reference sequence). The CDR3 is 16 residues long. This CDR3 reads CASSFMGWTSNEKLFF. In nucleotides, the CDR3 is TGTGCCAGCAGCTTCATGGGGTGGACCTCTAATGAAAAACTGTTTTTT.

The rearrangement uses TRBV9 and TRBJ1-2; D may be TRBD1 (6 bases). The CDR3 is 14 amino acids. Trimming took off 3 bases at V and 4 bases at J, with 13 bases between the two ends. Germline CDR1 SGDLS, CDR2 YYNGEE. The CDR3 sequence is CASSEGQGSYGYTF. The DNA for the CDR3 is TGTGCCAGCAGCGAGGGACAAGGCAGCTATGGCTACACCTTC.

The genes are TRBV2 and TRBJ2-1; 11 bases are a match to TRBD2. V dropped 6 bases and J dropped 7; count of bases not matched to a gene: 5. The CDR3 is 14 amino acids. Germline V gene data show CDR1 as SNHLY and CDR2 as FYNNEI. Here the CDR3 DNA reads TGTGCCAGCAGCATTAGCGGGAGGGCGAATGAGCAGTTCTTC. Translating gives CASSISGRANEQFF.

The chain uses TRBV28 and TRBJ1-5, with a tentative D call TRBD1 (5 bases). CDR1 is MDHEN, CDR2 SYDVKM, per germline. V dropped 3 bases and J dropped 6 bases, with 12 bases sitting between them. The CDR3 has 14 residues. CDR3 sequence reads: CASSLEQGRQPQHF. In nucleotides, the CDR3 is TGTGCCAGCAGTTTGGAGCAGGGTCGTCAGCCCCAGCATTTT. Full variable domain (outside the CDR3, taken from reference TRBV28 and TRBJ1-5): DVKVTQSSRYLVKRTGEKVFLECVQDMDHENMFWYRQDPGLGLRLIYFSYDVKMKEKGDIPEGYSVSREKKERFSLILESASTNQTSMYLCASSLEQGRQPQHFGDGTRLSIL.

The genes are TRBV7-9 and TRBJ1-1; 9 positions match TRBD1. The V gene end was trimmed by 5 bases and the J gene end by 4 bases; junction bases not matched to a gene: 8. CDR1 and CDR2 (germline): SEHNR, FQNEAQ (reference sequence). CDR3 length: 15 residues. The CDR3 protein is CASSHLQGAITEAFF. CDR3 sequence (DNA): TGTGCCAGCAGCCACCTACAGGGGGCGATCACTGAAGCTTTCTTT.

This chain connects TRBV24-1 to TRBJ1-1, with D unresolved. CDR1 is KGHDR, CDR2 SFDVKD, per germline. The ends were cut back, 1 base at V and 11 bases at J, with 4 bases in the middle. The CDR3 totals 10 residues. Here the CDR3 DNA reads TGTGCCACCAGTGATTTCGGGGCTTTCTTT. Translated, it gives CATSDFGAFF.